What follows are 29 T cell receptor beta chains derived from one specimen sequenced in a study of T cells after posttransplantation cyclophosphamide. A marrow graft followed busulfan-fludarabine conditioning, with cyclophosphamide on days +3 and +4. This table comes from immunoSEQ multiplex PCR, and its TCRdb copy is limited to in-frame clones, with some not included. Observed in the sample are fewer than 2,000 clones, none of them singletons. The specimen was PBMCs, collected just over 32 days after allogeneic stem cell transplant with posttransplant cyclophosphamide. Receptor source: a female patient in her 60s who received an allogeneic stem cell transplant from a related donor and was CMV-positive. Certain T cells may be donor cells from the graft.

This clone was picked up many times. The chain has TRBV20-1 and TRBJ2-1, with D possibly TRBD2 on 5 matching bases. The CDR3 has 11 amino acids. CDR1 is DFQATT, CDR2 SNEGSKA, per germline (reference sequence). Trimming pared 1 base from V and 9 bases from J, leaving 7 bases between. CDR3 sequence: CSARVTSEQFF. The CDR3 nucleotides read TGCAGTGCTAGAGTTACTAGTGAGCAGTTCTTC.

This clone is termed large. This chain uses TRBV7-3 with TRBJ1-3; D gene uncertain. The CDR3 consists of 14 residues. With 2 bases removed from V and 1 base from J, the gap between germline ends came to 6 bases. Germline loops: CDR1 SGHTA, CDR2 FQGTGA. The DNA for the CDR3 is TGTGCCAGCAGCTTAGCGGGATCTGGAAACACCATATATTTT. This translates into CASSLAGSGNTIYF. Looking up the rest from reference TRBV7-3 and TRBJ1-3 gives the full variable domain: GAGVSQTPSNKVTEKGKYVELRCDPISGHTALYWYRQSLGQGPEFLIYFQGTGAADDSGLPNDRFFAVRPEGSVSTLKIQRTERGDSAVYLCASSLAGSGNTIYFGEGSWLTVV.

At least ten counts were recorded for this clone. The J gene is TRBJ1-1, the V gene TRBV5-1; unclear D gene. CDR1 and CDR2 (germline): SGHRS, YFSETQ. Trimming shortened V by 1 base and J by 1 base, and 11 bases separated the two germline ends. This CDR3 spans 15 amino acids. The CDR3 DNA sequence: TGCGCCAGCAGCTTGCCAAAAATAGAGAACACTGAAGCTTTCTTT. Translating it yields CASSLPKIENTEAFF.

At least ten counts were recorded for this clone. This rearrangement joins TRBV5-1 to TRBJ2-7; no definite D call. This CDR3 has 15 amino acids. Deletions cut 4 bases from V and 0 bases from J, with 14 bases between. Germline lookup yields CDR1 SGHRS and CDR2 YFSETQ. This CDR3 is CASSENDFPSYEQYF. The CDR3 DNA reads TGCGCCAGCAGCGAGAACGACTTTCCCTCCTACGAGCAGTACTTC.

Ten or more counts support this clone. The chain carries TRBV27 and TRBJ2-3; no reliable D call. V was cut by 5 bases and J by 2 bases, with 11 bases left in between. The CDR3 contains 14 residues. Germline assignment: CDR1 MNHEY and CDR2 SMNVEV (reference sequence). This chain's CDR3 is CASSPLVVTDTQYF. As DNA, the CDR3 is TGTGCCAGCAGTCCCCTCGTAGTCACAGATACGCAGTATTTT.

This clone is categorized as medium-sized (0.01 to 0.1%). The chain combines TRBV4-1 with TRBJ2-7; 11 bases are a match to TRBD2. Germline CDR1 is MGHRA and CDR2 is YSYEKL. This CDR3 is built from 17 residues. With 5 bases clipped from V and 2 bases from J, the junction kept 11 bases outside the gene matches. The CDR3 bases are TGCGCCAGCAGCGGAAGCGAGGGGACTAGCGGAACCTACGAGCAGTACTTC. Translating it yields CASSGSEGTSGTYEQYF.

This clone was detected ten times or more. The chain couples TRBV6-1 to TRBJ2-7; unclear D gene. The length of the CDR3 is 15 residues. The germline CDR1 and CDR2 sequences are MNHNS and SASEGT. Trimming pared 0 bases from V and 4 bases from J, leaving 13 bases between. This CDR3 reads CASSEALSIFYEQYF. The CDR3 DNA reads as TGTGCCAGCAGTGAAGCGCTTAGTATTTTTTACGAGCAGTACTTC.

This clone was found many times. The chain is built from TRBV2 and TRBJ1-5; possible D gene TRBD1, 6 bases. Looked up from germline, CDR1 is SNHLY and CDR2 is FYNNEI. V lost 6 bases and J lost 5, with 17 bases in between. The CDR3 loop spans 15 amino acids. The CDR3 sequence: CASRAGTPEDQPQHF. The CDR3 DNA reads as TGTGCCAGCAGGGCCGGGACACCTGAGGATCAGCCCCAGCATTTT.

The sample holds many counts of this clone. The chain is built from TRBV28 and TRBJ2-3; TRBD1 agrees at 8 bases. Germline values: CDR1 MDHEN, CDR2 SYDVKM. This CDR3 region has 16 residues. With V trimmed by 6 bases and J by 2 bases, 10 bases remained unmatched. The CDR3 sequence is CASSHRRTGLTDTQYF. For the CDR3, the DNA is TGTGCCAGCAGCCACCGGCGGACAGGGCTCACAGATACGCAGTATTTT.

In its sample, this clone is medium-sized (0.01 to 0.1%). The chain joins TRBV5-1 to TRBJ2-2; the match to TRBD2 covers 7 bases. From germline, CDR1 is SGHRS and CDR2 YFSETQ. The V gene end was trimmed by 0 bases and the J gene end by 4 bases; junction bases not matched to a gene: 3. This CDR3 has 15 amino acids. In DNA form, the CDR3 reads TGCGCCAGCAGCTTGGCCGCGGGGGTCACCGGGGAGCTGTTTTTT. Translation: CASSLAAGVTGELFF.

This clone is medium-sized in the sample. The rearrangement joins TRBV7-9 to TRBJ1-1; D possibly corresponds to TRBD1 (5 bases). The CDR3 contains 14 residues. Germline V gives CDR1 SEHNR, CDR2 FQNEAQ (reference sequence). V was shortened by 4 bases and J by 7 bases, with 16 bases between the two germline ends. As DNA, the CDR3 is TGTGCCAGCAGCTCCGGGCAGGGTATCGGTGAAGCTTTCTTT. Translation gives CASSSGQGIGEAFF. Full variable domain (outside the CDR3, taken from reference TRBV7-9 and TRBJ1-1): DTGVSQNPRHKITKRGQNVTFRCDPISEHNRLYWYRQTLGQGPEFLTYFQNEAQLEKSRLLSDRFSAERPKGSFSTLEIQRTEQGDSAMYLCASSSGQGIGEAFFGQGTRLTVV.

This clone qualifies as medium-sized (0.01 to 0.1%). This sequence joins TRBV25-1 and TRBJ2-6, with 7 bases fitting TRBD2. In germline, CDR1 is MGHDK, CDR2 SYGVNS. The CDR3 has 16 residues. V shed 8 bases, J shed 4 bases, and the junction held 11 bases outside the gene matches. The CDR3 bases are TGTGCCAGCGGTCAGCCAGCGGGACGGGGGGCCAACGTCCTGACTTTC. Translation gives CASGQPAGRGANVLTF. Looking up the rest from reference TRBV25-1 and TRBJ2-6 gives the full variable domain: EADIYQTPRYLVIGTGKKITLECSQTMGHDKMYWYQQDPGMELHLIHYSYGVNSTEKGDLSSESTVSRIRTEHFPLTLESARPSHTSQYLCASGQPAGRGANVLTFGAGSRLTVL.

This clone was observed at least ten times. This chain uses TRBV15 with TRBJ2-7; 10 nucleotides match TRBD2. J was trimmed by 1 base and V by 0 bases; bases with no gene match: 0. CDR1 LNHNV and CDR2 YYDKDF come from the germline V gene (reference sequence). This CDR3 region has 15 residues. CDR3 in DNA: TGTGCCACCAGCAGAGAACTAGCGGGGTCCTACGAGCAGTACTTC. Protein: CATSRELAGSYEQYF.

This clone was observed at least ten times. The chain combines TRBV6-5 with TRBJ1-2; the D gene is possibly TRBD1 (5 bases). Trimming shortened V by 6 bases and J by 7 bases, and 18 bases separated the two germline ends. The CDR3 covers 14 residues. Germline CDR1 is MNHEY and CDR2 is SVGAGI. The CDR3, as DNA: TGTGCCAGCAGCCGCGAAGGGGCAGAGGTTGGCTACACCTTC. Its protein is CASSREGAEVGYTF.

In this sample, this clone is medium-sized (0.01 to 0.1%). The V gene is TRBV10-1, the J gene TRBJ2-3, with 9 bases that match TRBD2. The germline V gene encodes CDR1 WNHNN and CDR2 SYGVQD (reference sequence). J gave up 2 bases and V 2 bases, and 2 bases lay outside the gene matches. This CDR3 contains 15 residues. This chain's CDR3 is CASSEASGDTDTQYF. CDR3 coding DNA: TGCGCCAGCAGTGAGGCTAGCGGGGACACAGATACGCAGTATTTT.

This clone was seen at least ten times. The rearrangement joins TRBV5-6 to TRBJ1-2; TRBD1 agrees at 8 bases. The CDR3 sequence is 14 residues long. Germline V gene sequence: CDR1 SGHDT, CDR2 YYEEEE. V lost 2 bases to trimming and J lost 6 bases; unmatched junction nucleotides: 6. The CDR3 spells CASSFMDRADGYTF. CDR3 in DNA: TGTGCCAGCAGCTTCATGGACAGGGCCGATGGCTACACCTTC.

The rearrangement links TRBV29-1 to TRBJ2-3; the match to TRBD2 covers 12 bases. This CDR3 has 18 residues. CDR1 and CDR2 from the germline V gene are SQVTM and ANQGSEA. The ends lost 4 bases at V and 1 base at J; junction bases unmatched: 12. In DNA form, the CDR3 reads TGCAGCGTTGGCAAACTAGCGGGAGGCGGTTGGGGCACAGATACGCAGTATTTT. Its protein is CSVGKLAGGGWGTDTQYF.

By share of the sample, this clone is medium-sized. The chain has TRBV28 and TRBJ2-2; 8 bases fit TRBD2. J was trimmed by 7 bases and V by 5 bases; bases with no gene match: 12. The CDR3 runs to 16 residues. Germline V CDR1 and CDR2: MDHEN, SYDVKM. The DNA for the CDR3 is TGTGCCAGCAGTGTCTTGGGACTAGGAGCTTTCGGGGAGCTGTTTTTT. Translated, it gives CASSVLGLGAFGELFF.

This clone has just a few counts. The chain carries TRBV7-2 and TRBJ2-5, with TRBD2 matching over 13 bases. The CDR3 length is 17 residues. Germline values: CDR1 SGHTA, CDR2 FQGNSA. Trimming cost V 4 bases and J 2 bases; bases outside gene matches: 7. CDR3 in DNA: TGTGCCAGCAGCTCAGGACTAGCGGGAGTGAAACAAGAGACCCAGTACTTC. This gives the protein CASSSGLAGVKQETQYF.

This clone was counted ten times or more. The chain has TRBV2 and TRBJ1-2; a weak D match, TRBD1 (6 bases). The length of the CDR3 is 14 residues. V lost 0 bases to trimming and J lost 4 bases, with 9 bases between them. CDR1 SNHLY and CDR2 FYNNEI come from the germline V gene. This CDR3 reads CASSEAPGAYGYTF. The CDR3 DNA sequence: TGTGCCAGCAGTGAAGCACCAGGGGCCTATGGCTACACCTTC. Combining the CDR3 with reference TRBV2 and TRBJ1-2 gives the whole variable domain EPEVTQTPSHQVTQMGQEVILRCVPISNHLYFYWYRQILGQKVEFLVSFYNNEISEKSEIFDDQFSVERPDGSNFTLKIRSTKLEDSAMYFCASSEAPGAYGYTFGSGTRLTVV.

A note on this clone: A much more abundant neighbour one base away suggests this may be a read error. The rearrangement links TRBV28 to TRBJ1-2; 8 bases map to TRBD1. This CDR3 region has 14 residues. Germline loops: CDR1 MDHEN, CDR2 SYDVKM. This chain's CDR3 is CASSRTGLNYRYTF. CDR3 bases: TGTGCCAGCTCCCGGACAGGGCTTAACTATCGCTACACCTTC.

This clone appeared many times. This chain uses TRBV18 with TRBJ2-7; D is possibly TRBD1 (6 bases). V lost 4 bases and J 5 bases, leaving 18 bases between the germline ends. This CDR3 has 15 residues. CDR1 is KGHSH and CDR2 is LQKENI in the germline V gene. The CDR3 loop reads CASSQQQGEIDEQYF. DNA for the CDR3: TGTGCCAGCTCACAGCAACAGGGAGAGATAGACGAGCAGTACTTC. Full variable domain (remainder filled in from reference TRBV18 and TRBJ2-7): NAGVMQNPRHLVRRRGQEARLRCSPMKGHSHVYWYRQLPEEGLKFMVYLQKENIIDESGMPKERFSAEFPKEGPSILRIQQVVRGDSAAYFCASSQQQGEIDEQYFGPGTRLTVT.

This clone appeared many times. The CDR3 DNA reads as TGTGCCAGCAGGGCTCTAGCGGGAAAAAACATTCAGTACTTC. Its protein is CASRALAGKNIQYF. The chain is built from TRBV27 and TRBJ2-4; TRBD2 aligns across 9 bases. V shed 6 bases, J shed 4 bases, and the junction held 4 bases outside the gene matches. Germline CDR1 reads MNHEY; CDR2 reads SMNVEV (reference sequence). The CDR3 is made up of 14 amino acids.

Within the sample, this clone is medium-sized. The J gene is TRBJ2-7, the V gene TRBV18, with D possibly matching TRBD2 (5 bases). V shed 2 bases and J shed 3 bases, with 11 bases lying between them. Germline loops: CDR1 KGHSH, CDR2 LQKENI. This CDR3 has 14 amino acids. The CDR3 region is CASSPGLEGYEQYF. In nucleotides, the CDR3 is TGTGCCAGCTCACCAGGACTCGAGGGCTACGAGCAGTACTTC.

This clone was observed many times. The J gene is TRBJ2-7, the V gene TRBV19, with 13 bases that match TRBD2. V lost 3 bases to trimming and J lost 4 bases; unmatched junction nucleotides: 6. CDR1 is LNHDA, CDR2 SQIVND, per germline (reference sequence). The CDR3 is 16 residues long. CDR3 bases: TGTGCCAGTAGTATCGCCGGGACTAGCGGGGCATACGAGCAGTACTTC. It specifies CASSIAGTSGAYEQYF.

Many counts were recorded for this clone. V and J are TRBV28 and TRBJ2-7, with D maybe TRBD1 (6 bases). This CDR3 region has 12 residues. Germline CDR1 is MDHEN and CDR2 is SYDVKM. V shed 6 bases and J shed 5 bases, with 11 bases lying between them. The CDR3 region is CASRGALNEQYF. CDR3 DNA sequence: TGTGCCAGCAGGGGGGCGCTTAACGAGCAGTACTTC.

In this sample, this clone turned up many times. This CDR3 reads CASSLGTGSYNEQFF. CDR3 DNA sequence: TGTGCCAGCAGTTTGGGGACAGGCTCCTACAATGAGCAGTTCTTC. The chain is built from TRBV12-3 or TRBV12-4 and TRBJ2-1; TRBD1 aligns across 8 bases. This CDR3 is 15 amino acids long. V dropped 3 bases and J dropped 0; count of bases not matched to a gene: 1.

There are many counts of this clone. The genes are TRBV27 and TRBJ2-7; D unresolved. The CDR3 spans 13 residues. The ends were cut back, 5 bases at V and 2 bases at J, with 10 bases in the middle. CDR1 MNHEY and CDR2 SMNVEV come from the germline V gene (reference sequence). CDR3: CASSPTTAYEQYF. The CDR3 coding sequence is TGTGCCAGCAGTCCAACGACTGCCTACGAGCAGTACTTC.

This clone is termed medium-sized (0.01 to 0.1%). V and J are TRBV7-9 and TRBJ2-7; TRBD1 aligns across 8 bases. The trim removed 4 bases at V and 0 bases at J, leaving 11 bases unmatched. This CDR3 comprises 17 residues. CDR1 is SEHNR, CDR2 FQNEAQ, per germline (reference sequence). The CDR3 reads CASSSLITGGSSYEQYF. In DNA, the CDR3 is TGTGCCAGCAGCTCCCTGATAACAGGGGGGAGCTCCTACGAGCAGTACTTC.